Given below is one TCR beta chain in context. Some clones are missing from TCRdb's copy, which holds only in-frame ones; the method was immunoSEQ multiplex PCR. The sample has fewer than 35,000 clones, about nine tenths seen once; the top ten hold 9.9%. This sample was taken from a study of blood T cell repertoires in COVID-19. Study background: COVID-19 samples from acute and convalescent phases originated in the United States, Italy and Spain.

In germline, CDR1 is LGHDT, CDR2 YNNKEL (reference sequence). The V end lost 4 bases, the J end lost 0 bases, and 11 bases lay between the germline ends. The CDR3 contains 15 residues. This receptor was obtained from a human donor with active COVID-19. The donor label of this sample is uncertain. Input material: peripheral blood. This chain connects TRBV3-1 (or the pseudogene TRBV3-2) to TRBJ2-3; possibly TRBD1 for D (6 bases). The CDR3 DNA reads TGTGCCAGCAGCCGTGGACAGTCTAGCACAGATACGCAGTATTTT. It codes for CASSRGQSSTDTQYF.